The clone carrying this T cell receptor beta chain was found a few times. CDR1 and CDR2 from the germline V gene are LNHDA and SQIVND (reference sequence). The CDR3 sequence is 15 residues long. With 5 bases removed from V and 6 bases from J, the gap between germline ends came to 18 bases. The time point denotes: newly diagnosed, previously untreated cHL patient sample. The protocol was immunoSEQ multiplex PCR, while the TCRdb copy is restricted to in-frame clones and leaves out a portion. The sample includes 16,000 or so clones, approximately 85% of them seen just once. These data are taken from a study of PD-1 blockade in classical Hodgkin lymphoma.

V is TRBV19 and J is TRBJ2-3; a possible D gene is TRBD1 (6 bases). This TCR was recovered from a human donor with classical Hodgkin lymphoma. The sequenced material came from peripheral blood mononuclear cells (PBMCs). The CDR3 loop reads CASSLKDRGLDTQYF. The DNA for the CDR3 is TGTGCCAGTAGTCTAAAGGACAGAGGGCTGGATACGCAGTATTTT. The whole variable domain, filled in from reference TRBV19 and TRBJ2-3, reads DGGITQSPKYLFRKEGQNVTLSCEQNLNHDAMYWYRQDPGQGLRLIYYSQIVNDFQKGDIAEGYSVSREKKESFPLTVTSAQKNPTAFYLCASSLKDRGLDTQYFGPGTRLTVL.